The 23 T cell receptor beta chains below were found in one sample sequenced in a study of CD8+ T cells in alopecia areata. It was cDNA, reverse transcribed from extracted RNA, that served as the sequencing template. Libraries were prepared by immunoSEQ multiplex PCR; TCRdb keeps only in-frame clonotypes and omits some of them. The repertoire has 200,000 to 250,000 clones, 50% to 60% of them found once; the top ten carry around 0.44%. The sample here was CD4+ T cells sorted from blood, taken at week 0. The receptors stem from a human donor with alopecia areata.

J is TRBJ1-5 and V is TRBV6-6; no clear D. CDR1 is MNHNY, CDR2 SVGAGI, per germline (reference sequence). This CDR3 comprises 9 residues. V dropped 7 bases and J dropped 10 bases, with 5 bases sitting between them. Written as DNA, the CDR3 is TGTGCCAGCACGCCCCCCCAGCATTTT. Its protein product is CASTPPQHF.

This rearrangement joins TRBV2 to TRBJ1-5; D unresolved. The V and J ends lost 2 bases and 0 bases respectively, with 5 bases between them. Germline CDR1 is SNHLY and CDR2 is FYNNEI. The CDR3 has 14 residues. In nucleotides, the CDR3 is TGTGCCAGCAGTGAATGGGCTAGCAATCAGCCCCAGCATTTT. Translation gives CASSEWASNQPQHF. Complete variable domain (other parts from reference TRBV2 and TRBJ1-5): EPEVTQTPSHQVTQMGQEVILRCVPISNHLYFYWYRQILGQKVEFLVSFYNNEISEKSEIFDDQFSVERPDGSNFTLKIRSTKLEDSAMYFCASSEWASNQPQHFGDGTRLSIL.

This clone was counted between two and nine times. The genes are TRBV11-2 and TRBJ2-6, with 7 nucleotides matching TRBD2. This CDR3 region has 16 residues. The trim removed 3 bases at V and 1 base at J, leaving 3 bases unmatched. CDR1 and CDR2 from the germline V gene are SGHAT and FQNNGV. The CDR3 bases are TGTGCCAGCAGCTTGGGAGCGGGATCTGGGGCCAACGTCCTGACTTTC. Its translation is CASSLGAGSGANVLTF.

V and J are TRBV11-2 and TRBJ2-1, with 8 bases aligning to TRBD2. The CDR3 is made up of 19 amino acids. V was clipped by 1 base and J by 1 base; unmatched bases: 12. CDR1 is SGHAT and CDR2 is FQNNGV in the germline V gene. The CDR3 DNA sequence: TGTGCCAGCAGCTTAGCCTCTTCTGGGAGCGGGAGATCCTACAATGAGCAGTTCTTC. It encodes CASSLASSGSGRSYNEQFF.

The V gene is TRBV9, the J gene TRBJ1-5; D uncertain. Trimming took off 0 bases at V and 2 bases at J, with 6 bases between the two ends. The CDR3 is 14 residues long. Germline CDR1 reads SGDLS; CDR2 reads YYNGEE. The CDR3 DNA is TGTGCCAGCAGCGTAGACTGGGGCAATCAGCCCCAGCATTTT. Protein: CASSVDWGNQPQHF.

This clone was seen a handful of times. The rearrangement uses TRBV7-9 and TRBJ2-7; TRBD2 aligns across 10 bases. Looked up from germline, CDR1 is SEHNR and CDR2 is FQNEAQ (reference sequence). J was trimmed by 3 bases and V by 1 base; bases with no gene match: 0. There are 14 residues in the CDR3. CDR3 protein: CASSLGLAGYEQYF. CDR3 sequence (DNA): TGTGCCAGCAGCTTAGGACTAGCGGGCTACGAGCAGTACTTC.

The rearrangement uses TRBV29-1 and TRBJ1-1; D may be TRBD1 (5 bases). CDR3 length: 12 amino acids. Trimming left V 5 bases short and J 6 bases short, with 13 bases between. Germline V gene lookup returns CDR1 SQVTM and CDR2 ANQGSEA. The CDR3 here is CSVSKGHPEAFF. The CDR3 DNA follows: TGCAGCGTTTCAAAAGGACACCCTGAAGCTTTCTTT. The full variable domain, rest sourced from reference TRBV29-1 and TRBJ1-1, is SAVISQKPSRDICQRGTSLTIQCQVDSQVTMMFWYRQQPGQSLTLIATANQGSEATYESGFVIDKFPISRPNLTFSTLTVSNMSPEDSSIYLCSVSKGHPEAFFGQGTRLTVV.

This clone is medium-sized (0.01 to 0.1%) within its sample. The J gene is TRBJ2-5, the V gene TRBV7-2; D call uncertain. Germline CDR1 and CDR2: SGHTA and FQGNSA. The CDR3 contains 12 residues. V lost 0 bases to trimming and J lost 5 bases, with 4 bases between them. CDR3 in DNA: TGTGCCAGCAGCTTAGCGCGGGAGACCCAGTACTTC. This encodes CASSLARETQYF.

In this sample, this clone turned up a few times. The rearrangement joins TRBV7-2 to TRBJ1-6; D is uncertain. The V and J ends lost 1 base and 1 base respectively, with 2 bases between them. This CDR3 has 14 residues. CDR1 is SGHTA and CDR2 is FQGNSA in the germline V gene. This CDR3 is CASSLGSYNSPLHF. The CDR3 DNA sequence: TGTGCCAGCAGCTTAGGATCCTATAATTCACCCCTCCACTTT.

CDR3 sequence reads: CASSDTYGYTF. CDR3 bases: TGTGCCAGCAGTGATACCTATGGCTACACCTTC. This chain links TRBV2 with TRBJ1-2; no clear D. Germline V gene lookup returns CDR1 SNHLY and CDR2 FYNNEI. The CDR3 consists of 11 residues. The V end was cut by 3 bases, the J end by 4 bases, with 3 bases between.

The chain combines TRBV30 with TRBJ2-3; D is undetermined. V dropped 4 bases and J dropped 4 bases, with 9 bases sitting between them. Germline V CDR1 and CDR2: GTSNPN, SVGIG (reference sequence). The CDR3 length is 12 residues. CDR3 amino acids: CAWTLRADTQYF. The CDR3 DNA reads as TGTGCCTGGACCCTTAGGGCAGATACGCAGTATTTT.

The chain employs TRBV27 and TRBJ1-1; tentatively, D is TRBD1 (6 bases). This CDR3 region has 14 residues. Germline loops: CDR1 MNHEY, CDR2 SMNVEV (reference sequence). The ends were cut back, 5 bases at V and 1 base at J, with 11 bases in the middle. CDR3 coding DNA: TGTGCCAGCAGTCTCCAGGGGAAGAACACTGAAGCTTTCTTT. It encodes CASSLQGKNTEAFF.

The chain joins TRBV5-1 to TRBJ2-5; D is uncertain. V lost 3 bases and J 6 bases, leaving 9 bases between the germline ends. Looked up from germline, CDR1 is SGHRS and CDR2 is YFSETQ. This CDR3 is 12 amino acids long. CDR3 residues: CASSSGVKTQYF. DNA of the CDR3: TGCGCCAGCAGCTCCGGAGTGAAGACCCAGTACTTC.

The chain couples TRBV5-4 to TRBJ1-2; maybe TRBD1 (5 bases). Germline V gene data show CDR1 as SGHNT and CDR2 as YYREEE (reference sequence). Deletions cut 4 bases from V and 7 bases from J, with 14 bases between. The CDR3 is 13 amino acids. The CDR3 bases are TGTGCCAGCAGCAATGTGCAGGGTACTGGCTACACCTTC. It specifies CASSNVQGTGYTF.

A word on this clone: The same CDR3 is also encoded by other DNA sequences in this sample. The chain couples TRBV29-1 to TRBJ1-1; D gene uncertain. Germline CDR1 and CDR2: SQVTM and ANQGSEA. The CDR3 consists of 12 residues. Trimming left V 3 bases short and J 1 base short, with 6 bases between. CDR3 nucleotide sequence: TGCAGCGTTGAGTCGGGGAACACTGAAGCTTTCTTT. Translated, it gives CSVESGNTEAFF.

In its sample, this clone was seen a few times. This chain links TRBV7-3 with TRBJ2-3, with TRBD2 identical over 12 bases. Germline trimming cut 3 bases from V and 4 bases from J; bases unmatched to any gene: 2. The CDR3 covers 15 residues. Germline values: CDR1 SGHTA, CDR2 FQGTGA. CDR3: CASSLTSGGSDTQYF. The DNA of the CDR3 is TGTGCCAGCAGCTTGACTAGCGGGGGTTCAGATACGCAGTATTTT.

The chain carries TRBV14 and TRBJ2-1, with 10 bases identical to TRBD2. Per the germline V gene, CDR1 is SGHDN and CDR2 is FVKESK. CDR3 length equals 17 residues. V lost 1 base, J lost 8 bases, and 11 bases stayed unmatched. The CDR3 sequence is CASSQVRSSGGAHEQFF. CDR3 sequence (DNA): TGTGCCAGCAGCCAAGTACGCTCCAGCGGGGGGGCACATGAGCAGTTCTTC.

This clone was seen a handful of times. The CDR3: CASGPQTSGYSYEQYF. The CDR3 DNA follows: TGCGCCAGCGGCCCCCAGACTAGCGGATACTCCTACGAGCAGTACTTC. The chain carries TRBV5-1 and TRBJ2-7; 9 nucleotides agree with TRBD2. The CDR3 has 16 residues. Germline V gives CDR1 SGHRS, CDR2 YFSETQ. V shed 7 bases, J shed 0 bases, and the junction held 11 bases outside the gene matches.

The V and J genes are TRBV9 and TRBJ1-2; no definite D call. The CDR3 loop spans 14 amino acids. V was clipped by 3 bases and J by 4 bases, with 13 bases between them. CDR1 is SGDLS, CDR2 YYNGEE, per germline. CDR3 amino acids: CASSESSIRYGYTF. CDR3 DNA: TGTGCCAGCAGCGAATCTTCTATCCGCTATGGCTACACCTTC.

There are a few counts of this clone. The V call is TRBV29-1, the J call TRBJ2-5; TRBD1 matches at 7 bases. Germline CDR1 and CDR2: SQVTM and ANQGSEA. CDR3 size: 13 residues. The trim removed 4 bases at V and 1 base at J, leaving 3 bases unmatched. CDR3 amino acids: CSVARGLQETQYF. CDR3 nucleotides: TGCAGCGTTGCAAGGGGGCTCCAAGAGACCCAGTACTTC.

This chain uses TRBV9 with TRBJ1-2; perhaps TRBD1 as D (6 bases). Per germline, CDR1 SGDLS and CDR2 YYNGEE. This CDR3 is built from 13 residues. Trimming took off 0 bases at V and 8 bases at J, with 11 bases between the two ends. The chain's CDR3 is CASSVEQGSGYTF. The CDR3 DNA follows: TGTGCCAGCAGCGTAGAACAGGGAAGCGGCTACACCTTC.

The CDR3 nucleotides read TGTGCCAGCAGACTAGCGGGGATCTACAATGAGCAGTTCTTC. Protein: CASRLAGIYNEQFF. The genes are TRBV14 and TRBJ2-1; 10 bases match TRBD2. CDR1 is SGHDN and CDR2 is FVKESK in the germline V gene. This CDR3 is 14 amino acids long. The junction had 2 bases not matched to a gene; V was cut back by 6 bases and J by 3 bases. Based on the CDR3 plus reference TRBV14 and TRBJ2-1, the full variable domain is EAGVTQFPSHSVIEKGQTVTLRCDPISGHDNLYWYRRVMGKEIKFLLHFVKESKQDESGMPNNRFLAERTGGTYSTLKVQPAELEDSGVYFCASRLAGIYNEQFFGPGTRLTVL.

V gene TRBV25-1 combines with J gene TRBJ2-1; the match to TRBD1 covers 11 bases. The CDR3 extends over 15 amino acids. Germline V gene lookup returns CDR1 MGHDK and CDR2 SYGVNS. V shed 3 bases, J shed 7 bases, and the junction held 5 bases outside the gene matches. CDR3 sequence reads: CASSDGQGARNEQFF. CDR3 DNA: TGTGCCAGCAGTGATGGACAGGGGGCGCGAAATGAGCAGTTCTTC.